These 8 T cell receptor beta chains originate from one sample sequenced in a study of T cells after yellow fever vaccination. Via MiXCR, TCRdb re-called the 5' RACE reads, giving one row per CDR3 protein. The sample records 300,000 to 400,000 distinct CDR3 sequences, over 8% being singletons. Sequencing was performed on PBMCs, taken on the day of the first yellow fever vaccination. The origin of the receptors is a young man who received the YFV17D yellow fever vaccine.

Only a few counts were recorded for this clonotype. The CDR3: CASSQDPNVGYEQYF. CDR3 nucleotides: TGCGCCAGCAGCCAAGATCCCAATGTGGGGTACGAGCAGTACTTC. The chain recombines TRBV4-1 with TRBJ2-7, with D unclear. The germline V gene encodes CDR1 MGHRA and CDR2 YSYEKL. V lost 0 bases and J lost 4, with 13 bases in between. The CDR3 has 15 residues.

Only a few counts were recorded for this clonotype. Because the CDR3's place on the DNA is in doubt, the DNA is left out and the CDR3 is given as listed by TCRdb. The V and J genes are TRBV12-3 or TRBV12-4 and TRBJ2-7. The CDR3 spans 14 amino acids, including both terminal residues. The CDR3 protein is CASSSSTSSYEQYF.

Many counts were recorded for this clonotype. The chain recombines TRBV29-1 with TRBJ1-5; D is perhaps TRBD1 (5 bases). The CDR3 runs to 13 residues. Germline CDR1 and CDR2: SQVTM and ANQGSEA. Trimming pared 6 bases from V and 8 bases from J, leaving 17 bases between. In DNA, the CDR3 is TGCAGCGTGTGCGACAGCTTCGGGGAGCCCCAGCATTTT. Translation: CSVCDSFGEPQHF.

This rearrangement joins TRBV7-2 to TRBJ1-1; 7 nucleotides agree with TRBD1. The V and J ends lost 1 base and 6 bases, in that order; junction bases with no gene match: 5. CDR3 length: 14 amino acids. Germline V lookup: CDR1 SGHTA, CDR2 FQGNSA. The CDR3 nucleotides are TGTGCCAGCAGCTTAGGAGGGGGCGTCGCTGAAGCTTTCTTT. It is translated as CASSLGGGVAEAFF.

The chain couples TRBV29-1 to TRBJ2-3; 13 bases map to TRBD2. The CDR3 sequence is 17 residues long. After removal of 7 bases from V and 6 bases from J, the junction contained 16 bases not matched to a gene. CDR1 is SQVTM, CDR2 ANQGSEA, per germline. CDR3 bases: TGCAGCGCCGAGACTAGCGGGGGGCCGCGTGCTTTCGATACGCAGTATTTT. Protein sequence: CSAETSGGPRAFDTQYF.

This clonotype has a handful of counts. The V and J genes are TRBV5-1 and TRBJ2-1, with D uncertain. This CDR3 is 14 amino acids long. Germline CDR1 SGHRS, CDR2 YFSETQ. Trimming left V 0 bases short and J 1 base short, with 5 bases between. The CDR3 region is CASSLALSYNEQFF. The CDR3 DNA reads TGCGCCAGCAGCTTGGCCTTGTCCTACAATGAGCAGTTCTTC. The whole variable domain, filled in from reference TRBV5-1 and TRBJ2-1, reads KAGVTQTPRYLIKTRGQQVTLSCSPISGHRSVSWYQQTPGQGLQFLFEYFSETQRNKGNFPGRFSGRQFSNSRSEMNVSTLELGDSALYLCASSLALSYNEQFFGPGTRLTVL.

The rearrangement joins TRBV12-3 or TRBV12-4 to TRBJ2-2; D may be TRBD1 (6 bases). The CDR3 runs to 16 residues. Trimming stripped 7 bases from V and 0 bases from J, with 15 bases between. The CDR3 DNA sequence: TGTGCCAGCACACTATACAGGGCCACGAACACCGGGGAGCTGTTTTTT. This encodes CASTLYRATNTGELFF.

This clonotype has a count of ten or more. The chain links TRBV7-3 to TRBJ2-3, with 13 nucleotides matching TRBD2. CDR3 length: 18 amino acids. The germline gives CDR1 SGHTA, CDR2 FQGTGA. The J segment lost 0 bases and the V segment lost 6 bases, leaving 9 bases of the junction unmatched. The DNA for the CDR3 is TGTGCCAGCAGTAACGGACTAGCGGGGGATTCTAGCACAGATACGCAGTATTTT. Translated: CASSNGLAGDSSTDTQYF.